This TCR beta chain was found in a study of PD-1 blockade in classical Hodgkin lymphoma. General observations from the study: Individuals initiating nivolumab under 1 year after ASCT were excluded.

Time point given: cycle 4 day 1 (C4D1), after six to seven weeks of nivolumab. Exposure to brentuximab vedotin varied, and each patient had relapsed following autologous stem cell transplantation. Per the germline V gene, CDR1 is MGHRA and CDR2 is YSYEKL. The CDR3 is 15 residues long. V shed 1 base and J shed 3 bases, with 12 bases lying between them. As for this clone: The antigen is not known.

Produced via immunoSEQ multiplex PCR; TCRdb's table is partial and in-frame only. The data hold over 60,000 clones, with approximately 94% observed a single time. The V gene is TRBV4-1, the J gene TRBJ2-5, with D unresolved. Sequencing used peripheral blood mononuclear cells (PBMCs), obtained before the fourth cycle of nivolumab. The receptor was isolated from a human donor with classical Hodgkin lymphoma. Here the CDR3 DNA reads TGCGCCAGCAGCCAAGTGGTTAACGGAGAAGAGACCCAGTACTTC. Protein product: CASSQVVNGEETQYF.